This TCR beta chain was found in a study of T cell responses to AZD1222 COVID-19 vaccine. Study overall: Second-dose timings of about 4 or about 12 weeks were pooled.

Comment on this clone: Its antigen is unknown.

Study-wide results and limits: The donor cohort was predominantly white British with a female majority, and clonal diversity may have been underestimated. Increased Spike-specific TCR breadth and depth were observed after two AZD1222 doses. Among AZD1222 vaccinees, only 5 to 7 were seropositive at baseline.

Generated by immunoSEQ multiplex PCR, the TCRdb table keeps only in-frame clones and is missing some. The sample lists tens of thousands of clones, about 79% occurring once. V lost 5 bases, J lost 0 bases, and 3 bases stayed unmatched. The CDR3 contains 14 residues. Germline CDR1 reads SGHTA; CDR2 reads FQGNSA. The clonotype originates from an adult in good health. The V call is TRBV7-2, the J call TRBJ1-1; the match to TRBD1 covers 7 bases. The material was peripheral blood, obtained on day 0 of AZD1222 vaccination. The CDR3 here is CASSPGTVNTEAFF. The DNA for the CDR3 is TGTGCCAGCAGCCCCGGGACAGTGAACACTGAAGCTTTCTTT.